This T cell receptor (beta chain) was captured in a study of blood T cells in healthy people across ages. Study information: Roughly one uniquely barcoded beta molecule per two T cells was captured.

A second PCR of roughly 6 to 12 cycles used a sample-barcoded 5' primer and a J-beta primer mix. MiXCR, applied by TCRdb to the 5' RACE reads, yields one record per CDR3 protein. The sample lists hundreds of thousands of distinct CDR3 sequences, roughly half occurring once. What was sequenced was blood. The clonotype comes from a woman aged 80 or older in good health.

DNA for the CDR3: TGTGCCAGCAGCGCGCGGCGGGGGACTAGCACAGATACGCAGTATTTT. It encodes CASSARRGTSTDTQYF. The chain uses TRBV9 and TRBJ2-3, with TRBD2 matching over 7 bases. Per the germline V gene, CDR1 is SGDLS and CDR2 is YYNGEE. The CDR3 length is 16 residues. V shed 3 bases and J 0 bases; nucleotides not matched to a gene: 7.